This TCR beta chain appears in the sequencing data of a study of T cell clones after liver transplantation. Profiling relied on immunoSEQ multiplex PCR, and the TCRdb table lists in-frame clones only, not all of them. The sample lists more than 65,000 clones, around 90% seen once, with 2% to 3% in the top ten. CDR1 is MGHRA and CDR2 is YSYEKL in the germline V gene. The CDR3 length is 15 residues. The J segment lost 3 bases and the V segment lost 3 bases, leaving 5 bases of the junction unmatched. The chain employs TRBV4-1 and TRBJ1-3, with TRBD1 matching 7 bases. The source of this sequence is a human donor who received a liver transplant. The input for sequencing was CD4+ T cells from blood, taken before liver transplant. The CDR3 spells CASSQEGARGNTIYF. CDR3 coding DNA: TGCGCCAGCAGCCAGGAGGGGGCGCGTGGAAACACCATATATTTT.